Below are 30 T cell receptor beta chains sequenced from a single sample in a study of beta chain features in type 1 diabetes (dated by TCRdb to 2016 to 2019). Libraries were built with the immunoSEQ multiplex PCR assay. The High Capacity cDNA Reverse Transcription Kit was used to reverse transcribe all of the isolated RNA, meaning that expressed TCRB transcripts were what got sequenced. TCRdb provides this immuneACCESS table in a form limited to in-frame rearrangements. Some clones are lacking; in checked studies, under half of them reflect an unresolved V gene, and why the rest are absent is not known. Within this sample are under 450,000 clones, with more than 11% of them counted one time only. In total, the top ten clones hold roughly 0.036% of the sample. Specimen: naive CD4+ T cells from blood. Reading the label with the study, this specimen's cell subset or site is: true naive CD4+ T cells. The receptors shown here come from a man under 40 in good health.

This chain links TRBV18 with TRBJ2-7; possibly TRBD2 for D (6 bases). V was cut by 6 bases and J by 3 bases, with 9 bases left in between. CDR1 and CDR2 from the germline V gene are KGHSH and LQKENI. CDR3 size: 12 residues. The DNA of the CDR3 is TGTGCCAGCTCCGGGGGTAGCTACGAGCAGTACTTC. It yields the protein CASSGGSYEQYF.

In this sample, this clone turned up a few times. The V and J genes are TRBV25-1 and TRBJ2-5; 7 bases agree with TRBD1. With 4 bases clipped from V and 2 bases from J, the junction kept 7 bases outside the gene matches. This CDR3 has 15 residues. Germline lookup yields CDR1 MGHDK and CDR2 SYGVNS. CDR3 protein: CASSVQGKVQETQYF. CDR3 in DNA: TGTGCCAGCAGTGTACAGGGGAAGGTTCAAGAGACCCAGTACTTC.

The chain recombines TRBV19 with TRBJ2-7; D gene uncertain. Trimming left V 4 bases short and J 0 bases short, with 7 bases between. CDR1 is LNHDA and CDR2 is SQIVND in the germline V gene (reference sequence). CDR3 size: 13 residues. The DNA of the CDR3 is TGTGCCAGTAGTACTAGTCCCTCCTACGAGCAGTACTTC. Encoded protein: CASSTSPSYEQYF.

The rearrangement links TRBV9 to TRBJ1-2; 8 positions agree with TRBD1. After removal of 4 bases from V and 0 bases from J, the junction contained 8 bases not matched to a gene. CDR1 is SGDLS and CDR2 is YYNGEE in the germline V gene. CDR3 length equals 16 residues. This CDR3 reads CASSSRTGPTNYGYTF. In DNA, the CDR3 is TGTGCCAGCAGCTCTCGGACAGGGCCAACTAACTATGGCTACACCTTC.

The rearrangement links TRBV11-3 to TRBJ2-7; D is ambiguous. CDR1 is SGHNT, CDR2 YENEEA, per germline. The CDR3 runs 12 residues. V was cut by 4 bases and J by 2 bases, with 6 bases left in between. CDR3 sequence reads: CASSSRTYEQYV. For the CDR3, the DNA is TGTGCCAGCAGCTCTAGGACCTACGAGCAGTACGTC.

This clone appeared a few times. The rearrangement links TRBV12-5 to TRBJ2-1, with a weak D call TRBD1 (6 bases). V was clipped by 3 bases and J by 7 bases, with 13 bases between them. Germline V gives CDR1 LGHNT, CDR2 FRNRAP. The CDR3 runs to 14 residues. The DNA of the CDR3 is TGTGCTAGTGGTTTAGGGCAGGGGATAAATGAGCAGTTCTTC. It codes for CASGLGQGINEQFF. The variable domain in full, completed from reference TRBV12-5 and TRBJ2-1, reads DARVTQTPRHKVTEMGQEVTMRCQPILGHNTVFWYRQTMMQGLELLAYFRNRAPLDDSGMPKDRFSAEMPDATLATLKIQPSEPRDSAVYFCASGLGQGINEQFFGPGTRLTVL.

Ten or more counts support this clone. Different DNA sequences within this sample yield the same CDR3. The chain links TRBV29-1 to TRBJ1-1; no clear D gene. The germline V gene encodes CDR1 SQVTM and CDR2 ANQGSEA. Trimming left V 2 bases short and J 1 base short, with 2 bases between. The CDR3 extends over 11 amino acids. The CDR3 DNA follows: TGCAGCGTTGAACGGAACACTGAAGCTTTCTTT. Amino acid sequence: CSVERNTEAFF.

The chain uses TRBV4-2 and TRBJ2-6, with D unclear. The CDR3 is 14 residues long. V was trimmed by 0 bases and J by 4 bases, leaving 4 bases between them. The germline gives CDR1 LGHNA, CDR2 YNFKEQ. The DNA of the CDR3 is TGTGCCAGCAGCCAAGATCGGGGGGCCAACGTCCTGACTTTC. It is translated as CASSQDRGANVLTF.

CDR3 amino acids: CASSLLGGRDTQYF. In DNA, the CDR3 is TGTGCCAGCAGCTTACTTGGGGGGCGGGATACGCAGTATTTT. V and J are TRBV7-2 and TRBJ2-3; the D call may be TRBD1 or TRBD2 (6 bases each). Germline V gene lookup returns CDR1 SGHTA and CDR2 FQGNSA. This CDR3 has 14 amino acids. V gave up 2 bases and J gave up 6 bases, with 12 bases separating them. Looking up the rest from reference TRBV7-2 and TRBJ2-3 gives the full variable domain: GAGVSQSPSNKVTEKGKDVELRCDPISGHTALYWYRQSLGQGLEFLIYFQGNSAPDKSGLPSDRFSAERTGGSVSTLTIQRTQQEDSAVYLCASSLLGGRDTQYFGPGTRLTVL.

There are a few counts of this clone. This rearrangement joins TRBV30 to TRBJ1-1; D is unclear. CDR3 length: 12 residues. The ends were cut back, 2 bases at V and 8 bases at J, with 12 bases in the middle. In germline, CDR1 is GTSNPN, CDR2 SVGIG (reference sequence). The CDR3 is CAWSFGKTEAFF. CDR3 nucleotides: TGTGCCTGGAGTTTCGGCAAAACCGAAGCTTTCTTT. The variable domain in full, completed from reference TRBV30 and TRBJ1-1, reads SQTIHQWPATLVQPVGSPLSLECTVEGTSNPNLYWYRQAAGRGLQLLFYSVGIGQISSEVPQNLSASRPQDRQFILSSKKLLLSDSGFYLCAWSFGKTEAFFGQGTRLTVV.

The rearrangement links TRBV4-3 to TRBJ1-5; no firm D call. The CDR3 spans 13 residues. The germline V gene has CDR1 LGHNA and CDR2 YSLEER. With 2 bases removed from V and 2 bases from J, the gap between germline ends came to 4 bases. The CDR3 DNA reads TGCGCCAGCAGCCAAAGCGGCAATCAGCCCCAGCATTTT. Encoded protein: CASSQSGNQPQHF.

This clone came up a few times. V and J are TRBV10-3 and TRBJ2-7; no clear D gene. Between the trimmed V and J ends, which lost 5 bases and 4 bases, there was a span of 18 bases. Germline-derived CDR1 and CDR2 are ENHRY and SYGVKD. CDR3 length: 15 residues. The CDR3 reads CAISTTLETTYEQYF. CDR3 nucleotides: TGTGCCATCAGTACAACGCTAGAGACCACTTACGAGCAGTACTTC.

The J gene is TRBJ1-1, the V gene TRBV7-9; a possible D gene is TRBD1 (5 bases). Germline V CDR1 and CDR2: SEHNR, FQNEAQ (reference sequence). Trimming stripped 4 bases from V and 5 bases from J, with 20 bases between. The CDR3 consists of 16 residues. The CDR3 here is CASSSGLSSGGTEAFF. DNA for the CDR3: TGTGCCAGCAGCTCCGGGCTATCTTCCGGGGGAACTGAAGCTTTCTTT.

This clone was seen a handful of times. The chain carries TRBV30 and TRBJ1-1; D unclear. The CDR3 covers 13 residues. V was cut by 6 bases and J by 1 base, with 12 bases left in between. Germline-derived CDR1 and CDR2 are GTSNPN and SVGIG (reference sequence). In DNA form, the CDR3 reads TGTGCCTGTCGGGTATCCCCGAACACTGAAGCTTTCTTT. Its protein is CACRVSPNTEAFF.

This clone was seen a few times. The CDR3 here is CASSPGTWSYEQYF. The CDR3 DNA sequence: TGCGCCAGCAGCCCAGGGACCTGGTCCTACGAGCAGTACTTC. The gene calls are TRBV23-1 and TRBJ2-7; D could derive from TRBD1 or TRBD2 (5 bases each). TRBV23-1 is reported as an ORF; its role is uncertain. Deletions cut 6 bases from V and 1 base from J, with 13 bases between. The CDR3 length is 14 residues.

V gene TRBV10-3 combines with J gene TRBJ2-5; D is possibly TRBD2 (6 bases). Trimming removed 6 bases at V and 5 bases at J, with 16 bases between. Germline V lookup: CDR1 ENHRY, CDR2 SYGVKD. This CDR3 has 14 amino acids. This CDR3 reads CAIRTDTGGETQYF. The CDR3 region has the DNA TGTGCCATCAGAACGGACACTGGGGGGGAGACCCAGTACTTC.

The rearrangement joins TRBV7-9 to TRBJ2-1; D is undetermined. The ends were cut back, 0 bases at V and 9 bases at J, with 15 bases in the middle. CDR1 is SEHNR and CDR2 is FQNEAQ in the germline V gene (reference sequence). The CDR3 loop spans 15 amino acids. As DNA, the CDR3 is TGTGCCAGCAGCTTAGCGGGCCCCACCCGGCTTGAGCAGTTCTTC. It is translated as CASSLAGPTRLEQFF.

In regard to this clone: The sample contains more than one DNA sequence encoding this CDR3. The chain is built from TRBV7-9 and TRBJ1-2; tentatively, D is TRBD1 (6 bases). The CDR3 is 14 residues long. The germline CDR1 and CDR2 sequences are SEHNR and FQNEAQ (reference sequence). The V and J ends lost 4 bases and 1 base respectively, with 10 bases between them. CDR3 coding DNA: TGTGCCAGCAGCTCGACAGGAGGTAACTATGGCTACACCTTC. Translated, it gives CASSSTGGNYGYTF.

This clone was counted between two and nine times. J is TRBJ1-1 and V is TRBV30; 9 nucleotides agree with TRBD1. With 4 bases clipped from V and 6 bases from J, the junction kept 9 bases outside the gene matches. There are 14 residues in the CDR3. The V gene's germline CDR1 is GTSNPN and CDR2 SVGIG (reference sequence). CDR3 sequence reads: CAWNRDRVEAEAFF. The CDR3 nucleotides read TGTGCCTGGAACCGGGACAGGGTAGAGGCTGAAGCTTTCTTT.

This clone was detected a few times. The chain carries TRBV15 and TRBJ2-5; D unclear. V lost 0 bases and J lost 2, with 10 bases in between. There are 15 residues in the CDR3. Germline loops: CDR1 LNHNV, CDR2 YYDKDF (reference sequence). CDR3 loop: CATSRDLNPQETQYF. DNA of the CDR3: TGTGCCACCAGCAGAGATCTGAACCCGCAAGAGACCCAGTACTTC.

The rearrangement links TRBV30 to TRBJ1-4; 7 positions match TRBD1. Germline CDR1 reads GTSNPN; CDR2 reads SVGIG (reference sequence). The CDR3 totals 16 residues. Germline trimming cut 2 bases from V and 6 bases from J; bases unmatched to any gene: 12. The CDR3 spells CAWSIARTGYYEKLFF. The DNA for the CDR3 is TGTGCCTGGAGTATCGCTAGGACAGGTTATTATGAAAAACTGTTTTTT.

This chain links TRBV29-1 with TRBJ2-2; D might be TRBD2 (6 bases). Trimming removed 6 bases from V and 4 bases from J, with 15 bases in between. Per germline, CDR1 SQVTM and CDR2 ANQGSEA. CDR3 length: 14 amino acids. The CDR3 loop is CSVSTRAATGELFF. CDR3 DNA sequence: TGCAGCGTCTCGACTAGGGCCGCCACCGGGGAGCTGTTTTTT.

The table lists this clone with a few counts. This chain links TRBV5-6 with TRBJ2-2; 15 bases fit TRBD2. This CDR3 region has 19 residues. Losses at the gene ends were 2 bases for V and 1 base for J; bases not matched to a gene: 6. Germline V lookup: CDR1 SGHDT, CDR2 YYEEEE. The CDR3 DNA is TGTGCCAGCAGCTTCCCCGGACTAGCGGGAGGGAGGAACACCGGGGAGCTGTTTTTT. As protein: CASSFPGLAGGRNTGELFF.

CDR3 nucleotide sequence: TGTGCCAGCAGTGAATACGGGAGCGAGCAGTTCTTC. The encoded protein is CASSEYGSEQFF. The V and J genes are TRBV2 and TRBJ2-1, with D maybe TRBD2 (6 bases). Germline values: CDR1 SNHLY, CDR2 FYNNEI. Between the trimmed V and J ends, which lost 2 bases and 10 bases, there was a span of 9 bases. This CDR3 region has 12 residues.

This clone was seen more than once but under ten times. The chain is built from TRBV7-2 and TRBJ1-2; 11 bases align to TRBD1. Germline V lookup: CDR1 SGHTA, CDR2 FQGNSA. The J segment lost 7 bases and the V segment lost 5 bases, leaving 6 bases of the junction unmatched. The CDR3 consists of 14 residues. CDR3 protein: CASSPGTGGSGYTF. CDR3 sequence (DNA): TGTGCCAGCAGCCCTGGGACAGGGGGGAGTGGCTACACCTTC. The full variable domain, in which reference TRBV7-2 and TRBJ1-2 provide the parts outside the CDR3, is GAGVSQSPSNKVTEKGKDVELRCDPISGHTALYWYRQSLGQGLEFLIYFQGNSAPDKSGLPSDRFSAERTGGSVSTLTIQRTQQEDSAVYLCASSPGTGGSGYTFGSGTRLTVV.

The table lists this clone with a few counts. The rearrangement uses TRBV21-1 and TRBJ1-1; the listed D gene, TRBD1, was not tested against the DNA. TRBV21-1 is assigned pseudogene status. CDR3 length: 13 amino acids. The CDR3 region has the DNA TGTGCCAGCAGCAGACAGGGGAACACTGAAGCTTTCTTT. This sequence encodes CASSRQGNTEAFF.

The rearrangement uses TRBV10-3 and TRBJ1-1, with TRBD1 identical over 8 bases. The CDR3 spans 13 residues. Per the germline V gene, CDR1 is ENHRY and CDR2 is SYGVKD. V was clipped by 10 bases and J by 2 bases; unmatched bases: 6. The CDR3 reads CASHRGANTEAFF. The CDR3 region has the DNA TGTGCCAGCCACAGGGGGGCCAACACTGAAGCTTTCTTT.

V is TRBV18 and J is TRBJ2-3; no definite D call. The germline gives CDR1 KGHSH, CDR2 LQKENI. Trimming cost V 3 bases and J 8 bases, with 9 bases left between them. This CDR3 has 12 residues. CDR3: CASSPEEITQYF. For the CDR3, the DNA is TGTGCCAGCTCACCTGAAGAGATTACGCAGTATTTT.

This clone came up a few times. The chain is built from TRBV18 and TRBJ2-1, with 13 bases fitting TRBD2. Germline CDR1 and CDR2: KGHSH and LQKENI. This CDR3 is built from 18 residues. V lost 4 bases and J lost 0; bases outside the gene matches: 6. Written as DNA, the CDR3 is TGTGCCAGCTCACTAGGGACTAGCGGGACGAGCTCCTACAATGAGCAGTTCTTC. It codes for CASSLGTSGTSSYNEQFF.

CDR3 in DNA: TGTGCCAGCAGCCTGGGTGGGGCCAACGTCCTGACTTTC. It translates to CASSLGGANVLTF. The chain uses TRBV9 and TRBJ2-6; no reliable D call. Germline-derived CDR1 and CDR2 are SGDLS and YYNGEE. The CDR3 runs 13 residues. Trimming removed 4 bases at V and 3 bases at J, with 5 bases between.